This record concerns one T cell receptor beta chain sequence. It was cDNA, reverse transcribed from extracted RNA, that served as the sequencing template. Method: immunoSEQ multiplex PCR; TCRdb's copy keeps in-frame clones and lacks some. The sample has approximately 180,000 clones, roughly 66% seen once. The record originates from a study of CD8+ T cells in alopecia areata. Study overall: At a dose of 5 to 10 mg twice daily, oral tofacitinib was given to treated patients.

V shed 5 bases and J shed 4 bases, with 17 bases lying between them. The CDR3 runs to 15 residues. Germline loops: CDR1 SGHDN, CDR2 FVKESK. Patients with alopecia areata provided lesional scalp punch biopsies as well as peripheral blood. CD4+ and CD8+ T cells were sorted from PBMCs. This TCR was sampled from a human donor with alopecia areata. The chain employs TRBV14 and TRBJ1-2, with D perhaps matching TRBD1 (6 bases). Specimen: CD8+ T cells sorted from blood, collected at week 0. The CDR3 protein is CASSDDRRGSYGYTF. For the CDR3, the DNA is TGTGCCAGCAGCGATGACAGGAGGGGAAGCTATGGCTACACCTTC.